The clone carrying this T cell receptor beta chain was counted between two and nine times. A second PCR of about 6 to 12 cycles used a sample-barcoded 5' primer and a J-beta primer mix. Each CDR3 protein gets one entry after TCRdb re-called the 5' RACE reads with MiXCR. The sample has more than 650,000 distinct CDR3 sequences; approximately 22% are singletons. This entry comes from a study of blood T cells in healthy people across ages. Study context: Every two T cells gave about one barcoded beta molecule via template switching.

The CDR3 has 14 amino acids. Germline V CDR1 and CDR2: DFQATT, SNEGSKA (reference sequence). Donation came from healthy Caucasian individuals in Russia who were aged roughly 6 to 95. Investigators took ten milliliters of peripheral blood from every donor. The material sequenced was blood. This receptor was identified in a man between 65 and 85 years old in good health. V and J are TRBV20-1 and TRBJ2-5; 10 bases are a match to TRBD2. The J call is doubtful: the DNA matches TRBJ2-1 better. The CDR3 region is CSAGASGGYNEQFF. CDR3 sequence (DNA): TGCAGTGCCGGGGCTAGCGGGGGATACAATGAGCAGTTCTTC.